These 22 T cell receptor beta chains share one sample of origin, sequenced in a study of ipilimumab plus nivolumab after autologous stem cell transplantation. Sequencing used immunoSEQ multiplex PCR; TCRdb keeps in-frame clones, though not all of them. The sample lists around 21,000 clones, 65% to 85% seen once, with approximately 6.8% in the top ten. This sample comprised PBMCs, obtained in a trial of ipilimumab plus nivolumab as post-transplant consolidation. These TCRs come from a male donor with diffuse large B-cell lymphoma.

The chain has TRBV7-3 and TRBJ2-1; D is unclear. The CDR3 has 13 amino acids. V was trimmed by 0 bases and J by 5 bases, leaving 5 bases between them. Germline V CDR1 and CDR2: SGHTA, FQGTGA. The CDR3 DNA reads as TGTGCCAGCAGCTTAACCCCCGACAATGAGCAGTTCTTC. Protein sequence: CASSLTPDNEQFF.

A few counts support this clone. The chain couples TRBV11-2 to TRBJ2-1; 11 bases are shared with TRBD2. CDR1 SGHAT and CDR2 FQNNGV come from the germline V gene. This CDR3 has 16 residues. The V and J ends lost 4 bases and 5 bases, in that order; junction bases with no gene match: 7. Here the CDR3 reads CASSSLAGAKHNEQFF. The CDR3 region has the DNA TGTGCCAGCAGCTCACTAGCGGGGGCCAAGCACAATGAGCAGTTCTTC.

The genes are TRBV29-1 and TRBJ1-5, with D uncertain. Trimming took off 7 bases at V and 3 bases at J, with 4 bases between the two ends. The CDR3 has 10 amino acids. CDR1 SQVTM and CDR2 ANQGSEA come from the germline V gene. The CDR3 DNA sequence: TGCAGCGCTTACAATCAGCCCCAGCATTTT. It yields the protein CSAYNQPQHF.

This sequence joins TRBV18 and TRBJ1-2, with D perhaps matching TRBD1 (5 bases). The V end lost 1 base, the J end lost 0 bases, and 9 bases lay between the germline ends. The CDR3 has 15 residues. Germline lookup yields CDR1 KGHSH and CDR2 LQKENI. This CDR3 is CASSPQRQTNYGYTF. CDR3 coding DNA: TGTGCCAGCTCACCACAACGACAGACTAACTATGGCTACACCTTC.

This clone has a handful of counts. V usage is TRBV5-1 and J usage is TRBJ1-2; D is unclear. Trimming pared 0 bases from V and 6 bases from J, leaving 12 bases between. Germline V gene data show CDR1 as SGHRS and CDR2 as YFSETQ. The length of the CDR3 is 14 residues. The CDR3 DNA reads TGCGCCAGCAGCTTGGACACCGCCCTCGATGGCTACACCTTC. Translation gives CASSLDTALDGYTF.

J is TRBJ2-1 and V is TRBV6-6, with 13 bases matching TRBD2. J was trimmed by 9 bases and V by 5 bases; bases with no gene match: 7. Germline assignment: CDR1 MNHNY and CDR2 SVGAGI (reference sequence). This CDR3 has 15 amino acids. The CDR3 reads CASSTSGGARGEQFF. The CDR3 DNA reads as TGTGCCAGCAGTACTAGCGGGGGGGCCCGAGGTGAGCAGTTCTTC.

The chain recombines TRBV7-6 with TRBJ2-2; 8 nucleotides match TRBD1. The V gene end was trimmed by 4 bases and the J gene end by 6 bases; junction bases not matched to a gene: 7. Germline CDR1 and CDR2: SGHVS and FNYEAQ. The CDR3 has 15 amino acids. CDR3 region: CASSSGQGGPGELFF. The CDR3 DNA follows: TGTGCCAGCAGCTCCGGACAGGGAGGTCCCGGGGAGCTGTTTTTT. The full variable domain, rest sourced from reference TRBV7-6 and TRBJ2-2, is GAGVSQSPRYKVTKRGQDVALRCDPISGHVSLYWYRQALGQGPEFLTYFNYEAQQDKSGLPNDRFSAERPEGSISTLTIQRTEQRDSAMYRCASSSGQGGPGELFFGEGSRLTVL.

The chain uses TRBV6-5 and TRBJ1-2, with TRBD1 matching 8 bases. The junction had 5 bases not matched to a gene; V was cut back by 9 bases and J by 2 bases. Looked up from germline, CDR1 is MNHEY and CDR2 is SVGAGI. The CDR3 runs to 13 residues. The CDR3 protein is CASDAGGNYGYTF. The DNA of the CDR3 is TGTGCCAGTGACGCAGGGGGCAACTATGGCTACACCTTC.

The chain uses TRBV10-3 and TRBJ2-1; no firm D call. Germline-derived CDR1 and CDR2 are ENHRY and SYGVKD. This CDR3 is 13 amino acids long. Trimming pared 0 bases from V and 4 bases from J, leaving 4 bases between. This chain's CDR3 is CAISESQYNEQFF. In DNA form, the CDR3 reads TGTGCCATCAGTGAGTCCCAATACAATGAGCAGTTCTTC.

This clone was seen just once. The chain employs TRBV4-2 and TRBJ2-7, with 15 bases aligning to TRBD2. The germline V gene has CDR1 LGHNA and CDR2 YNFKEQ. V shed 4 bases, J shed 1 base, and the junction held 11 bases outside the gene matches. This CDR3 has 19 residues. Written as DNA, the CDR3 is TGTGCCAGCAGCCGACTCGGAACCGGGACTAGCGGGGGGTCCTACGAGCAGTACTTC. Amino acid sequence: CASSRLGTGTSGGSYEQYF.

V is TRBV5-1 and J is TRBJ2-3, with D perhaps TRBD2 (5 bases). V was shortened by 0 bases and J by 0 bases, with 11 bases between the two germline ends. CDR3 size: 16 residues. Germline CDR1 reads SGHRS; CDR2 reads YFSETQ. The CDR3 DNA reads TGCGCCAGCAGCTTGGGGCTAGCATTAAGCACAGATACGCAGTATTTT. Its protein product is CASSLGLALSTDTQYF.

The CDR3 region is CASASSWLSSTDTQYF. In DNA, the CDR3 is TGTGCTAGTGCTTCCTCCTGGCTGAGTAGCACAGATACGCAGTATTTT. This chain links TRBV12-5 with TRBJ2-3; no clear D gene. Between the trimmed V and J ends, which lost 7 bases and 0 bases, there was a span of 17 bases. This CDR3 is 16 amino acids long. The germline gives CDR1 LGHNT, CDR2 FRNRAP.

This clone showed up just once. The chain employs TRBV7-8 and TRBJ1-1; perhaps TRBD1 as D (5 bases). The CDR3 length is 15 residues. V dropped 1 base and J dropped 2 bases, with 11 bases sitting between them. Germline V CDR1 and CDR2: SGHVS, FQNEAQ. For the CDR3, the DNA is TGTGCCAGCAGCTTAGATTTTGGGGGAAACACTGAAGCTTTCTTT. As protein: CASSLDFGGNTEAFF.

This clone was seen a single time. The rearrangement uses TRBV19 and TRBJ2-7; D unresolved. The V gene lost 1 base and the J gene lost 7 bases, with 11 bases spanning the gap. Germline V lookup: CDR1 LNHDA, CDR2 SQIVND (reference sequence). This CDR3 comprises 13 residues. The CDR3 DNA is TGTGCCAGTAGTATAGTCTGGCGTCGGGAGCAGTACTTC. The encoded protein is CASSIVWRREQYF.

DNA for the CDR3: TGTGCCAGCAGCTTAGCGCTTCGTTCGGTGGAGGCTGAAGCTTTCTTT. The encoded protein is CASSLALRSVEAEAFF. The chain joins TRBV7-9 to TRBJ1-1; D is unclear. This CDR3 spans 16 amino acids. Trimming took off 0 bases at V and 6 bases at J, with 17 bases between the two ends. The germline CDR1 and CDR2 sequences are SEHNR and FQNEAQ (reference sequence).

The chain uses TRBV4-1 and TRBJ1-6; D perhaps matches TRBD1 (6 bases). This CDR3 spans 16 amino acids. The germline V gene encodes CDR1 MGHRA and CDR2 YSYEKL. V shed 3 bases and J shed 5 bases, with 14 bases lying between them. CDR3 nucleotide sequence: TGCGCCAGCAGCCACGGAGGGGGGTCCGATAATTCACCCCTCCACTTT. This sequence encodes CASSHGGGSDNSPLHF.

The chain combines TRBV4-3 with TRBJ2-1; 8 bases map to TRBD2. The V gene end was trimmed by 0 bases and the J gene end by 8 bases; junction bases not matched to a gene: 6. CDR3 length: 15 residues. Germline V gene sequence: CDR1 LGHNA, CDR2 YSLEER. The DNA for the CDR3 is TGCGCCAGCAGCCAAGATGCGCGAGCGGGGGATGAGCAGTTCTTC. Residues: CASSQDARAGDEQFF.

DNA for the CDR3: TGCGCCAGCAGCCAAGGGCTGGTCAGAGGGCCGGACACCGGGGAGCTGTTTTTT. Translating it yields CASSQGLVRGPDTGELFF. The chain links TRBV4-3 to TRBJ2-2, with D tentatively TRBD2 (5 bases). The CDR3 contains 18 residues. V dropped 1 base and J dropped 3 bases, with 18 bases sitting between them. The germline CDR1 and CDR2 sequences are LGHNA and YSLEER.

The chain couples TRBV18 to TRBJ1-5; possibly TRBD1 for D (5 bases). CDR3 length: 16 amino acids. Deletions cut 6 bases from V and 0 bases from J, with 15 bases between. Germline CDR1 and CDR2: KGHSH and LQKENI. The CDR3 loop reads CASSPDISYSNQPQHF. CDR3 DNA: TGTGCCAGCTCGCCGGACATCTCTTATAGCAATCAGCCCCAGCATTTT.

The V call is TRBV5-1, the J call TRBJ1-1; D remains ambiguous. The germline V gene has CDR1 SGHRS and CDR2 YFSETQ. Trimming pared 4 bases from V and 4 bases from J, leaving 11 bases between. The CDR3 length is 13 residues. The CDR3 protein is CASSISWGTEAFF. The DNA of the CDR3 is TGCGCCAGCAGCATCAGCTGGGGCACTGAAGCTTTCTTT.

The CDR3 is CASSPNPDRVGTGELFF. In nucleotides, the CDR3 is TGCGCCAGCAGCCCTAACCCTGACAGGGTGGGCACCGGGGAGCTGTTTTTT. The gene calls are TRBV5-1 and TRBJ2-2; TRBD1 agrees at 7 bases. The CDR3 is 17 amino acids. With V trimmed by 4 bases and J by 4 bases, 13 bases remained unmatched. Germline CDR1 and CDR2: SGHRS and YFSETQ.

This clone was counted only a few times. J is TRBJ2-1 and V is TRBV6-1; D may be TRBD2 (5 bases). With 8 bases removed from V and 5 bases from J, the gap between germline ends came to 19 bases. The V gene's germline CDR1 is MNHNS and CDR2 SASEGT. This CDR3 is 15 amino acids long. CDR3 nucleotide sequence: TGTGCCAGCTCCAGAAAACCAGCGGACCACAATGAGCAGTTCTTC. Residues: CASSRKPADHNEQFF.